Sequencing of this T cell receptor (beta chain) was carried out in a study of cytomegalovirus exposure and HLA in healthy donors. Study background: The study placed 80% to 85% of its 398 genotyped donors in the Caucasian-associated ancestry cluster.

The PCR made use of 60 Vbeta and 13 Jbeta primers. Sequenced by immunoSEQ multiplex PCR; TCRdb stores in-frame clones only, minus some. The sample lists about 120,000 clones, approximately 80% occurring once. With 6 bases clipped from V and 5 bases from J, the junction kept 11 bases outside the gene matches. The CDR3 contains 15 residues. Germline values: CDR1 MNHNS, CDR2 SASEGT. Sequencing input: PBMCs. The TCR sequence derives from a middle-aged woman in good health and CMV-seropositive. This sequence joins TRBV6-1 and TRBJ1-2; 8 bases match TRBD1. CDR3 loop: CASRESTGVGYGYTF. CDR3 in DNA: TGTGCCAGCAGAGAGTCGACAGGGGTTGGATATGGCTACACCTTC.